A selection of T cell receptor beta chains follows, all from one sample in a study of technical replicates of blood from a handful of donors. Assay: immunoSEQ multiplex PCR; the TCRdb copy retains only in-frame clones and omits some. The profile covers 55,000 to 80,000 clones, with around 93% appearing a single time and 0.25% taken by the ten largest. The sequencing input was T cells isolated from PBMCs. The receptors come from a human donor in good health. Each CDR3 is given with its conserved first and last residue. A D gene is named only where the DNA matches it firmly. Only some rows state a clone size, as once, few, many or a class for expanded clones.

D gene	clone size	J gene	V gene	CDR3 protein	CDR3 DNA
-	-	TRBJ2-3	TRBV4-1	CASSSDSRTDTQYF	TGCGCCAGCAGCTCCGACTCCCGCACAGATACGCAGTATTTT
-	-	TRBJ2-4	TRBV7-9	CASSLAGTLAKNIQYF	TGTGCCAGCAGCTTAGCGGGCACCTTAGCCAAAAACATTCAGTACTTC
-	-	TRBJ1-6	TRBV21-1	CASSKGRCYSPLHF	TGTGCCAGCAGCAAGGGCCGTTGTTATTCACCCCTCCACTTT
-	-	TRBJ2-7	TRBV28	CASCLLTNSYEQYF	TGTGCCAGCTGTCTCCTGACAAACTCCTACGAGCAGTACTTC
TRBD1	-	TRBJ2-7	TRBV5-1	CASSLGTGAYEQYF	TGCGCCAGCAGCTTGGGGACAGGGGCCTACGAGCAGTACTTC
TRBD2	once	TRBJ2-3	TRBV6-1	CASRPAGITDTQYF	TGTGCCAGCAGACCAGCGGGGATCACAGATACGCAGTATTTT
TRBD2	-	TRBJ2-2	TRBV10-3	CAIPGIRGVNTGELFF	TGTGCCATCCCGGGAATTCGGGGGGTTAACACCGGGGAGCTGTTTTTT
-	-	TRBJ1-6	TRBV5-1	CASSARGLSYNSPLHF	TGCGCCAGCAGCGCCAGGGGTCTCTCCTATAATTCACCCCTCCACTTT
-	-	TRBJ1-1	TRBV5-6	CASSLRATTGRGAFF	TGTGCCAGCAGCCTGCGGGCCACCACGGGGAGGGGAGCTTTCTTT
TRBD1	-	TRBJ2-1	TRBV19	CASSMGQGVHNEQFF	TGTGCCAGTAGTATGGGACAGGGGGTCCACAATGAGCAGTTCTTC
-	-	TRBJ1-1	TRBV18	CASSPGSTEAFF	TGTGCCAGCTCACCGGGGAGCACTGAAGCTTTCTTT
-	-	TRBJ1-2	TRBV7-9	CASSPPGYGYTF	TGTGCCAGCAGCCCCCCAGGCTATGGCTACACCTTC
TRBD2	-	TRBJ2-5	TRBV9	CASSVERGPQETQYF	TGTGCCAGCAGCGTAGAGCGGGGGCCCCAAGAGACCCAGTACTTC
-	once	TRBJ1-2	TRBV29-1	CSVEHSQDNYGYTF	TGCAGCGTTGAGCACAGCCAAGATAACTATGGCTACACCTTC
TRBD1	-	TRBJ2-7	TRBV5-1	CASSSTGDEQYF	TGCGCCAGCAGCTCAACAGGGGACGAGCAGTACTTC
-	-	TRBJ2-7	TRBV19	CASSIGGNNEQYF	TGTGCCAGTAGTATAGGAGGGAACAACGAGCAGTACTTC
TRBD1	-	TRBJ1-1	TRBV2	CASIKQGKNTEAFF	TGTGCCAGCATCAAACAGGGGAAGAACACTGAAGCTTTCTTT
TRBD1	-	TRBJ1-4	TRBV5-1	CASSVQGPGGEKLFF	TGCGCCAGCAGCGTACAGGGGCCGGGAGGGGAAAAACTGTTTTTT
TRBD1	-	TRBJ1-2	TRBV2	CASSLTGTKGDGYTF	TGTGCCAGCAGTCTGACAGGGACAAAGGGGGATGGCTACACCTTC
-	-	TRBJ2-7	TRBV2	CASSERGGYEQYF	TGTGCCAGCAGTGAGAGAGGGGGATACGAGCAGTACTTC
TRBD1	-	TRBJ1-3	TRBV28	CASSDGGGTGWDTIYF	TGTGCCAGCAGTGACGGTGGGGGGACAGGGTGGGACACCATATATTTT
-	-	TRBJ2-1	TRBV4-2	CASSAGLGTYNEQFF	TGTGCCAGCAGCGCGGGACTCGGAACCTACAATGAGCAGTTCTTC
TRBD1	-	TRBJ1-1	TRBV30	CAWITGQAVTEAFF	TGTGCCTGGATCACCGGACAGGCCGTGACTGAAGCTTTCTTT
TRBD1	-	TRBJ1-2	TRBV6-6	CASRPPGQGPTYGYTF	TGTGCCAGCAGGCCCCCGGGACAGGGTCCGACCTATGGCTACACCTTC
TRBD1	-	TRBJ2-1	TRBV25-1	CATDRTGIEQFF	TGTGCCACCGATCGGACAGGGATCGAGCAGTTCTTC
TRBD1	-	TRBJ1-2	TRBV16	CASSQYGDRGYTF	TGTGCCAGCAGCCAATATGGGGACAGAGGCTACACCTTC
TRBD1	-	TRBJ2-5	TRBV6-5	CASSVPGQEETQYF	TGTGCCAGCAGCGTCCCGGGACAGGAAGAGACCCAGTACTTC
-	-	TRBJ2-2	TRBV19	CASSILSHRNTGELFF	TGTGCCAGTAGTATCCTCTCACACAGGAACACCGGGGAGCTGTTTTTT
-	once	TRBJ1-5	TRBV6-1	CASSESGQYSNQPQHF	TGTGCCAGCAGTGAATCAGGACAGTATAGCAATCAGCCCCAGCATTTT
-	-	TRBJ2-3	TRBV7-9	CASSPGLAVPDTQYF	TGTGCCAGCAGCCCCGGCTTGGCGGTCCCAGATACGCAGTATTTT
TRBD1	-	TRBJ1-2	TRBV15	CATRTDRGVYGYTF	TGTGCCACCAGGACGGACAGGGGGGTATATGGCTACACCTTC
TRBD2	-	TRBJ2-1	TRBV13	CASSHVGGGNEQFF	TGTGCCAGCAGCCATGTCGGGGGGGGAAATGAGCAGTTCTTC
TRBD2	-	TRBJ2-2	TRBV7-8	CASSSPRWRGGTGELFF	TGTGCCAGCAGCTCCCCTAGATGGCGGGGGGGCACCGGGGAGCTGTTTTTT
TRBD2	-	TRBJ2-7	TRBV5-4	CASSLSATSGRYEQYF	TGTGCCAGCAGCTTGAGCGCTACTAGCGGGAGGTACGAGCAGTACTTC
-	-	TRBJ1-2	TRBV6-6	CASSSAGQSNYGYTF	TGTGCCAGCAGTTCGGCAGGACAGTCTAACTATGGCTACACCTTC
-	few	TRBJ1-1	TRBV28	CASSLGVLGAMNTEAFF	TGTGCCAGCAGTTTAGGAGTGTTAGGAGCTATGAACACTGAAGCTTTCTTT
-	-	TRBJ1-5	TRBV6-5	CASRGEGGNQPQHF	TGTGCCAGCAGAGGGGAGGGGGGGAATCAGCCCCAGCATTTT
-	-	TRBJ2-3	TRBV5-1	CASSLQVLSRSTDTQYF	TGCGCCAGCAGCCTGCAAGTCCTCTCGAGGAGCACAGATACGCAGTATTTT
-	-	TRBJ1-3	TRBV11-2	CASSFRAGTIYF	TGTGCCAGCAGCTTCCGGGCGGGCACCATATATTTT
TRBD2	-	TRBJ2-1	TRBV9	CASSVGGGAYNEQFF	TGTGCCAGCAGCGTAGGCGGGGGGGCCTACAATGAGCAGTTCTTC
-	-	TRBJ2-7	TRBV28	CASSPRREQYF	TGTGCCAGCAGTCCCCGGCGGGAGCAGTACTTC
-	-	TRBJ1-6	TRBV7-8	CASSSGTPLHF	TGTGCCAGCAGCTCCGGGACACCCCTCCACTTT
TRBD2	-	TRBJ2-7	TRBV5-1	CASSLGLAVEYEQYF	TGCGCCAGCAGCCTAGGACTAGCGGTGGAGTACGAGCAGTACTTC
TRBD1	-	TRBJ2-7	TRBV6-5	CASSYGTGATYEQYF	TGTGCCAGCAGTTACGGGACAGGGGCTACCTACGAGCAGTACTTC
-	-	TRBJ2-7	TRBV5-1	CASSLGQEGGEQYF	TGCGCCAGCAGCTTGGGGCAGGAGGGAGGCGAGCAGTACTTC
-	-	TRBJ1-1	TRBV7-9	CASSPFGGANTEAFF	TGTGCCAGCAGCCCATTTGGGGGGGCGAACACTGAAGCTTTCTTT
TRBD2	-	TRBJ2-1	TRBV4-1	CASSQDLRTSGTNEQFF	TGCGCCAGCAGCCAAGATCTGAGGACTAGCGGGACGAATGAGCAGTTCTTC
-	-	TRBJ2-7	TRBV25-1	CASSDSEAYEQYF	TGTGCCAGCAGTGACAGCGAGGCCTACGAGCAGTACTTC
-	-	TRBJ2-1	TRBV10-1	CASSDQGWHDNEQFF	TGCGCCAGCAGTGATCAGGGATGGCACGACAATGAGCAGTTCTTC
TRBD1	-	TRBJ1-1	TRBV19	CASIPRTGDNTEAFF	TGTGCCAGTATCCCCCGGACAGGGGACAACACTGAAGCTTTCTTT
-	-	TRBJ1-1	TRBV9	CASSVYRDWGTEAFF	TGTGCCAGCAGCGTATACAGGGATTGGGGCACTGAAGCTTTCTTT
TRBD2	-	TRBJ2-3	TRBV11-2	CASSLTPGLAGTDTQYF	TGTGCCAGCAGCTTGACTCCGGGACTAGCGGGCACAGATACGCAGTATTTT
-	-	TRBJ2-1	TRBV7-3	CASSPRDSFSDEQFF	TGTGCCAGCAGCCCAAGGGACTCCTTTTCCGATGAGCAGTTCTTC
TRBD1	-	TRBJ2-5	TRBV25-1	CASNTGAPGETQYF	TGTGCCAGCAATACAGGGGCTCCTGGAGAGACCCAGTACTTC
TRBD1	-	TRBJ1-4	TRBV25-1	CASSPGGAGVLFF	TGTGCCAGCAGTCCAGGGGGCGCGGGGGTACTGTTTTTT